This entry concerns a single T cell receptor beta chain. What it recognizes is unknown. This sample is drawn from a study of T cell responses to AZD1222 COVID-19 vaccine. Study results and limitations: White British ancestry dominated among donors, who included more females, and clonal diversity was possibly underestimated.

Data came from immunoSEQ multiplex PCR; TCRdb stores just in-frame clones and leaves some out. The sample lists around 120,000 clones; roughly 91% were seen once. Germline CDR1 reads LGHNA; CDR2 reads YSLEER. CDR3 length equals 15 residues. The V end lost 0 bases, the J end lost 7 bases, and 16 bases lay between the germline ends. This receptor was taken from an adult who received the AZD1222 COVID-19 vaccine. This specimen consisted of peripheral blood, obtained 28 days after the second AZD1222 dose. J is TRBJ2-7 and V is TRBV4-3, with D perhaps TRBD2 (6 bases). The CDR3 reads CASSQEGGGAEEQYF. The CDR3 DNA reads TGCGCCAGCAGCCAAGAGGGCGGAGGGGCGGAAGAGCAGTACTTC.